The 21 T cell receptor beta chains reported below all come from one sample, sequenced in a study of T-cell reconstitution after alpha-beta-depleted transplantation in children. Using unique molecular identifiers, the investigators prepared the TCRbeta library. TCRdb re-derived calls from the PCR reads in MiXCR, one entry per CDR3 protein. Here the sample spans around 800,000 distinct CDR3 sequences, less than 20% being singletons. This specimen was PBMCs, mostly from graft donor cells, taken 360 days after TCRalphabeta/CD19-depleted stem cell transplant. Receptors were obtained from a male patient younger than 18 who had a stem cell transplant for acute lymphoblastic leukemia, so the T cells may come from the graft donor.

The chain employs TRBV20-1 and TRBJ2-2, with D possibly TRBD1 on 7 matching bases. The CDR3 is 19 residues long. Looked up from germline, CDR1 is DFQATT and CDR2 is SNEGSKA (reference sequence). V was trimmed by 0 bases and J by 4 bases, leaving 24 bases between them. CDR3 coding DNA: TGCAGTGCTAGAGATGTGGTAGGGGGCTTAGCGGTACCCACCGGGGAGCTGTTTTTT. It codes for CSARDVVGGLAVPTGELFF.

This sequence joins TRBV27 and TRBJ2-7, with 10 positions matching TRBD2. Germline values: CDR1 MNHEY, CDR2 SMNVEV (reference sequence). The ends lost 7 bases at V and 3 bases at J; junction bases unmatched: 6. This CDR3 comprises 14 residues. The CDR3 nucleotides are TGTGCCAGCACCTTTAGCGGGAGGCTCTACGAGCAGTACTTC. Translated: CASTFSGRLYEQYF.

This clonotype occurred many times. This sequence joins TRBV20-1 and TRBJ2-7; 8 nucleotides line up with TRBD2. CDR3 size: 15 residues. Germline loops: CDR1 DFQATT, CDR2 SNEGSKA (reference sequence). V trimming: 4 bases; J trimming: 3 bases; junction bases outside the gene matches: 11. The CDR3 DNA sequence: TGCAGTGCTACCGGGAGGGGGAGGCTCTACTACGAGCAGTACTTC. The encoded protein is CSATGRGRLYYEQYF.

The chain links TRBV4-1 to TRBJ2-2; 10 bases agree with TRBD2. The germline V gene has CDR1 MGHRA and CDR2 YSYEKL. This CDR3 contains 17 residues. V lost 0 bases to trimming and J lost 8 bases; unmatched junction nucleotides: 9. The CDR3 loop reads CASSQDPSGRAHGELFF. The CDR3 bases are TGCGCCAGCAGCCAAGATCCCAGCGGGAGGGCCCATGGGGAGCTGTTTTTT.

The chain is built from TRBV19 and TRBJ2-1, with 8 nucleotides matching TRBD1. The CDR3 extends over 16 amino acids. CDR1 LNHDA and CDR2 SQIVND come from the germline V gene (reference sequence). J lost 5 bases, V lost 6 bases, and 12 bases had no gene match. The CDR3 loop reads CASSIVPGGFNNEQFF. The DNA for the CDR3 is TGTGCCAGTAGCATCGTACCAGGGGGCTTCAACAATGAGCAGTTCTTC.

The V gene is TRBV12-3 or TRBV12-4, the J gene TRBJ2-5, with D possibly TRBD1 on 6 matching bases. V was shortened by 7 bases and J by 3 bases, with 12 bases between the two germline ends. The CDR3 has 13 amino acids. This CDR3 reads CASKQGMEETQYF. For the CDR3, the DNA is TGTGCCAGCAAGCAGGGGATGGAAGAGACCCAGTACTTC.

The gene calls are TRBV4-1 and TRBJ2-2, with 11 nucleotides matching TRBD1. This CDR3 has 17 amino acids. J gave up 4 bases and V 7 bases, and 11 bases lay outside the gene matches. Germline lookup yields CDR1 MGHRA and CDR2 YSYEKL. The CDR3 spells CASTGGPGTGGTGELFF. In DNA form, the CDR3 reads TGCGCCAGCACTGGAGGGCCGGGGACAGGGGGCACCGGGGAGCTGTTTTTT.

The CDR3 spells CASSPGGALGTGELFF. CDR3 in DNA: TGTGCCAGTAGTCCAGGAGGGGCCCTTGGCACCGGGGAGCTGTTTTTT. The chain is built from TRBV19 and TRBJ2-2; weak D call: TRBD2 (6 bases). The CDR3 totals 16 residues. V lost 5 bases and J lost 4, with 17 bases in between. In germline, CDR1 is LNHDA, CDR2 SQIVND (reference sequence).

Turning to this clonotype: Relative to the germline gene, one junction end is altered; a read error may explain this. The CDR3 DNA follows: TGTGCCAGCAGCTTTATCCGCCGTCTTTTC. Its protein product is CASSFIRRLF. The chain uses TRBV7-6 and TRBJ2-7; D remains ambiguous. Germline assignment: CDR1 SGHVS and CDR2 FNYEAQ. CDR3 length equals 10 residues.

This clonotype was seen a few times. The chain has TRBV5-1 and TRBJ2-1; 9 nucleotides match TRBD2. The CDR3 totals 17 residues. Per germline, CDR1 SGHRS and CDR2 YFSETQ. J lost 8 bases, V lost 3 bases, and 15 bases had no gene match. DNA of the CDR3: TGCGCCAGCAGCTCCGCGGGGGGTAGCGGGAGCTTTCATGAGCAGTTCTTC. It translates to CASSSAGGSGSFHEQFF.

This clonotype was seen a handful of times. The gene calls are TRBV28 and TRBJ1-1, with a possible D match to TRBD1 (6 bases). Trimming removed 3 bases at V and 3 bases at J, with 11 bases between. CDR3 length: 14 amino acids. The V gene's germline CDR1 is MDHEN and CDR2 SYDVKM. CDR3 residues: CASSFRGLDTEAFF. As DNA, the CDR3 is TGTGCCAGCAGTTTTCGGGGGCTCGACACTGAAGCTTTCTTT.

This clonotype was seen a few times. DNA for the CDR3: TGTGCCAGCAGTCACCGGGACAGGGAGTACAATGAGCAGTTCTTC. Its translation is CASSHRDREYNEQFF. The chain combines TRBV12-3 or TRBV12-4 with TRBJ2-1; 9 positions agree with TRBD1. The length of the CDR3 is 15 residues. Germline trimming cut 5 bases from V and 4 bases from J; bases unmatched to any gene: 6.

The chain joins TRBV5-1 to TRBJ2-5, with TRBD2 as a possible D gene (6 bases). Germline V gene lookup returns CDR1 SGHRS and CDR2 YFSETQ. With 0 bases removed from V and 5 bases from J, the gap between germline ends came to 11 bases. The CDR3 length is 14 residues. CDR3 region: CASSLGGLVETQYF. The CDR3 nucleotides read TGCGCCAGCAGCTTGGGGGGACTGGTGGAGACCCAGTACTTC.

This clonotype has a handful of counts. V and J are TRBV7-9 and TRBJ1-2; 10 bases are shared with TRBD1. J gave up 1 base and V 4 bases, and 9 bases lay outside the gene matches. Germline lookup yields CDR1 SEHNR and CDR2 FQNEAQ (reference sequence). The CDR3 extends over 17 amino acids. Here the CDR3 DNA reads TGTGCCAGCAGCTCGGACAGGGGGGCAAGTGATAACTATGGCTACACCTTC. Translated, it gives CASSSDRGASDNYGYTF.

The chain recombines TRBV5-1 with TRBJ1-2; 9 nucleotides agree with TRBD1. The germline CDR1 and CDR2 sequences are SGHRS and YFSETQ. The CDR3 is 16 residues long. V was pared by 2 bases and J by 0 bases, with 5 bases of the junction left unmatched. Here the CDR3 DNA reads TGCGCCAGCAGCTTTACCGGGACAGGGACTAACTATGGCTACACCTTC. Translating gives CASSFTGTGTNYGYTF.

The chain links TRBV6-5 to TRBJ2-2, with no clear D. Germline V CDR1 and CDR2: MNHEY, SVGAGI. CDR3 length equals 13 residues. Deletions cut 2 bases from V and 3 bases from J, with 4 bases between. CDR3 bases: TGTGCCAGCAGTTACCACTACACCGGGGAGCTGTTTTTT. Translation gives CASSYHYTGELFF.

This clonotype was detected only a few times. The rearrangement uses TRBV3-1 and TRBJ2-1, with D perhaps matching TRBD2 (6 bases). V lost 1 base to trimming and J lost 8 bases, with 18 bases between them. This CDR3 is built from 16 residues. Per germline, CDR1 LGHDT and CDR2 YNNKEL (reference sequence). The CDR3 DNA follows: TGTGCCAGCAGCCAAGGGGGGTTTCCGGGAGTCTATGAGCAGTTCTTC. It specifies CASSQGGFPGVYEQFF.

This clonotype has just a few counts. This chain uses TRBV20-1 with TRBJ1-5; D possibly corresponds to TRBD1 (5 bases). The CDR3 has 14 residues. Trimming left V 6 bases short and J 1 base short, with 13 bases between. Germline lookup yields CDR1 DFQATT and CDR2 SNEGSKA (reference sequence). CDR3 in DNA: TGCAGTGCCATCGGTTGGGGGAGCAATCAGCCCCAGCATTTT. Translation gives CSAIGWGSNQPQHF.

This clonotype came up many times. The CDR3: CSVESPRLEGHYEQYF. CDR3 DNA: TGCAGCGTTGAATCCCCCCGACTAGAGGGCCACTACGAGCAGTACTTC. The V call is TRBV29-1, the J call TRBJ2-7; D possibly corresponds to TRBD2 (6 bases). The CDR3 is 16 residues long. Germline CDR1 SQVTM, CDR2 ANQGSEA. With 2 bases removed from V and 3 bases from J, the gap between germline ends came to 20 bases.

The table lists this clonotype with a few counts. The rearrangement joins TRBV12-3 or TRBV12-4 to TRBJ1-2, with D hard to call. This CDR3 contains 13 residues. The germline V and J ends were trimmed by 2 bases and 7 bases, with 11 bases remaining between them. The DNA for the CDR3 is TGTGCCAGCAGTTTAAACACTTTGAGTGGCTACACCTTC. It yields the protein CASSLNTLSGYTF.

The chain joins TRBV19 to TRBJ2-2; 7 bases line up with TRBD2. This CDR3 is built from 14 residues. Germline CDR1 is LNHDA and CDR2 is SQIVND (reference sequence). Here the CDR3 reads CVTREGSNTGELFF. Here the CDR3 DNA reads TGTGTGACCAGGGAGGGATCGAACACCGGGGAGCTGTTTTTT.